These 6 T cell receptor beta chains originate from one sample sequenced in a study of T cells in Graves' hyperthyroidism and ophthalmopathy. The investigators amplified TCR beta CDR3 regions from RNA transcripts. HTBI primers were the set used in a first-round RT-PCR of the TCR CDR3. TCRdb passed the multiplex PCR reads through MiXCR, listing each CDR3 protein once. In the table there are some 400,000 distinct CDR3 sequences, roughly 19% of which are singletons. The specimen sequenced was blood. Every receptor here comes from a woman under 30 with Graves' hyperthyroidism.

The rearrangement links TRBV24-1 to TRBJ2-2, with 7 positions matching TRBD2. Unmatched junction bases numbered 2, after V lost 10 bases and J lost 1 base. The CDR3 consists of 13 residues. Germline CDR1 KGHDR, CDR2 SFDVKD. CDR3 nucleotide sequence: TGTGCCACGCGGGAGCGGAACACCGGGGAGCTGTTTTTT. This encodes CATRERNTGELFF.

This clonotype appeared once. The chain uses TRBV29-1 and TRBJ2-5; 11 positions agree with TRBD1. Germline lookup yields CDR1 SQVTM and CDR2 ANQGSEA. V was pared by 7 bases and J by 2 bases, with 3 bases of the junction left unmatched. The CDR3 has 13 amino acids. The CDR3 bases are TGCAGCGGGGGGACAGGGGGACAAGAGACCCAGTACTTC. This sequence encodes CSGGTGGQETQYF.

The rearrangement links TRBV6-5 to TRBJ1-2; no reliable D call. With 2 bases removed from V and 8 bases from J, the gap between germline ends came to 9 bases. Germline V gene lookup returns CDR1 MNHEY and CDR2 SVGAGI. CDR3 length equals 12 residues. This CDR3 reads CASSYPSQGYTF. The CDR3 nucleotides read TGTGCCAGCAGTTACCCCAGTCAAGGCTACACCTTC.

This clonotype was seen ten or more times. The gene calls are TRBV30 and TRBJ1-5; TRBD1 matches at 9 bases. There are 15 residues in the CDR3. CDR1 is GTSNPN, CDR2 SVGIG, per germline (reference sequence). V lost 2 bases, J lost 4 bases, and 6 bases stayed unmatched. CDR3 coding DNA: TGTGCCTGGAGTAAAGGACAGGGGTTAAATCAGCCCCAGCATTTT. Translated: CAWSKGQGLNQPQHF.

The rearrangement links TRBV5-1 to TRBJ2-7, with 7 bases fitting TRBD2. Losses at the gene ends were 4 bases for V and 1 base for J; bases not matched to a gene: 11. Per germline, CDR1 SGHRS and CDR2 YFSETQ. CDR3 length: 16 residues. Here the CDR3 DNA reads TGCGCCAGCAGCGACCCTAAACGGGGGGATTCCTACGAGCAGTACTTC. This codes for CASSDPKRGDSYEQYF.

There are many counts of this clonotype. CDR3 in DNA: TGTGCCAGCAGTAGGACAGGGGGCTTCTACGAGCAGTACTTC. Protein product: CASSRTGGFYEQYF. V and J are TRBV28 and TRBJ2-7; TRBD1 agrees at 11 bases. The J segment lost 3 bases and the V segment lost 5 bases, leaving 3 bases of the junction unmatched. The CDR3 consists of 14 residues. CDR1 and CDR2 from the germline V gene are MDHEN and SYDVKM.